The present T cell receptor (beta chain) was sequenced within a study of vaccination and CD4 T cells after COVID-19. Study overall: Drawing of post-COVID samples took place a median about 94 days after diagnosis (range 35 to 161).

The CDR3 runs to 17 residues. The germline CDR1 and CDR2 sequences are SEHNR and FQNEAQ (reference sequence). V lost 5 bases to trimming and J lost 6 bases; unmatched junction nucleotides: 13. Documented treatment: approximately 10-day PBMC culture with coronavirus spike peptide pools or control peptides (ViraFEST assay). TCRs were sequenced by ViraFEST after antigen-specific T cells had been expanded with peptide pools. Culture of 2 million to 2.5 million PBMCs per well took place with roughly 9.6 IU/ml IL-2 and about 10 ug/ml peptide pools. Of note for this clonotype: Its antigen is undetermined.

The Oncomine TCR Beta short-read assay sequenced DNA from cultured CD4+ T cells. Researchers extracted genomic DNA from CD4+ T cells that had been cultured. MiXCR was run by TCRdb on the PCR reads, yielding one entry per CDR3 protein. This sample has some 10,000 distinct CDR3 sequences, with 42% found just once. The chain has TRBV7-9 and TRBJ1-1; 12 nucleotides line up with TRBD1. The sequence was obtained from a human donor who had recovered from COVID-19. Sequenced material: CD4+ T cells from blood, cultured in vitro. DNA of the CDR3: TGTGCCAGCAGCCAGCCCGGGACAGGGGGCTCCGGATCTGAAGCTTTCTTT. Its translation is CASSQPGTGGSGSEAFF. Based on the CDR3 plus reference TRBV7-9 and TRBJ1-1, the full variable domain is DTGVSQNPRHKITKRGQNVTFRCDPISEHNRLYWYRQTLGQGPEFLTYFQNEAQLEKSRLLSDRFSAERPKGSFSTLEIQRTEQGDSAMYLCASSQPGTGGSGSEAFFGQGTRLTVV.